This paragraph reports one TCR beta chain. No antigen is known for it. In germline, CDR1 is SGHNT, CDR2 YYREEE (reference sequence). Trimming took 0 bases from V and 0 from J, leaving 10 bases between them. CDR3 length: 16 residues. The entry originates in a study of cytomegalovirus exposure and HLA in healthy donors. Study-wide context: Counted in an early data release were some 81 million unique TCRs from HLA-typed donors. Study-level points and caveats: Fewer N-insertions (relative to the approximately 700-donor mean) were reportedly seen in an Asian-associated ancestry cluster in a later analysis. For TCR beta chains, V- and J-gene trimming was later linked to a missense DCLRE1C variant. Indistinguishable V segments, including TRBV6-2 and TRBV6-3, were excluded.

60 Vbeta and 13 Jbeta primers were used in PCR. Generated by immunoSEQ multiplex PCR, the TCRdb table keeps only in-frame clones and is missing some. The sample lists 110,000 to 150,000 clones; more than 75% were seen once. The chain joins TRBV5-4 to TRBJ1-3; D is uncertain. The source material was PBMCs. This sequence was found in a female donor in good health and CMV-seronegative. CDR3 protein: CASSLGGSNSGNTIYF. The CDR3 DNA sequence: TGTGCCAGCAGCTTGGGAGGGAGCAACTCTGGAAACACCATATATTTT.